This TCR beta chain was sequenced in a study of T-cell memory formation after mild COVID-19. Study details: The study found TCR clusters largely donor specific.

Whole-study findings and limits: The study found contracting CD4+ clones mainly in CM and EM and contracting CD8+ clones in EMRA. Pre-infection memory already had some responding clones, implying cross-reactive memory joined.

This clonotype was picked up a small number of times. Its antigen is as yet unknown. TCRdb reprocessed the 5' RACE reads with MiXCR, giving one entry per CDR3 protein. The sample has some 270,000 distinct CDR3 sequences, 15% seen once. Input material: PBMCs or a T cell subset sorted from them (not recorded which). This TCR came from an adult woman who had mild COVID-19 (a few samples of this study predate the infection). Cell type and time point are not known.

CDR3 sequence (DNA): TGTGCCAGCAGCTTCCCGACAGGAGGGGCCACTGAAGCTTTCTTT. It translates to CASSFPTGGATEAFF. V gene TRBV7-8 combines with J gene TRBJ1-1, with TRBD1 as a possible D gene (6 bases). The V end lost 3 bases, the J end lost 4 bases, and 15 bases lay between the germline ends. CDR3 length equals 15 residues. Germline lookup yields CDR1 SGHVS and CDR2 FQNEAQ.